This T cell receptor beta chain is from a study of blood T cell repertoires in COVID-19. Study-wide context: The United States, Italy and Spain provided the acute and convalescent COVID-19 samples.

The table came from immunoSEQ multiplex PCR; TCRdb's copy has only in-frame clones and leaves some out. The sample carries about 170,000 clones, about 86% recorded once. J gave up 11 bases and V 5 bases, and 14 bases lay outside the gene matches. The CDR3 covers 13 residues. CDR1 GTSNPN and CDR2 SVGIG come from the germline V gene (reference sequence). The sequenced material came from peripheral blood. This chain connects TRBV30 to TRBJ1-2; 7 bases agree with TRBD1. The sequence was obtained from an elderly woman in a cohort sampled during active or convalescent COVID-19. CDR3 residues: CAWFGRGLRGYTF. CDR3 coding DNA: TGTGCCTGGTTCGGCCGGGGACTCAGGGGGTACACCTTC. The full variable domain, rest sourced from reference TRBV30 and TRBJ1-2, is SQTIHQWPATLVQPVGSPLSLECTVEGTSNPNLYWYRQAAGRGLQLLFYSVGIGQISSEVPQNLSASRPQDRQFILSSKKLLLSDSGFYLCAWFGRGLRGYTFGSGTRLTVV.